This entry lists 8 T cell receptor beta chains sequenced from one sample in a study of radiation and T cells in renal cell carcinoma. Specified time point: baseline pretreatment blood. Documented treatment: 15 Gy SBRT to primary tumor, nephrectomy 4 weeks later. Some clones are missing from TCRdb's copy, which holds only in-frame ones; the method was immunoSEQ multiplex PCR. The sample has 90,000 to 95,000 clones, 82% seen once. Material: blood, obtained from a patient whose treatment included radiotherapy and nephrectomy. All receptors come from a man in his sixties with renal cell carcinoma.

Here the CDR3 DNA reads TGTGCCAGCAGCGTAGCCCAAGTAAGGGGGCGCACCGGGGAGCTGTTTTTT. Translated: CASSVAQVRGRTGELFF. The chain links TRBV9 to TRBJ2-2, with 7 bases aligning to TRBD1. Germline values: CDR1 SGDLS, CDR2 YYNGEE. There are 17 residues in the CDR3. The ends lost 0 bases at V and 4 bases at J; junction bases unmatched: 9.

This clone was observed a handful of times. The J gene is TRBJ2-7, the V gene TRBV6-1; tentatively, D is TRBD1 (5 bases). Germline V CDR1 and CDR2: MNHNS, SASEGT. The CDR3 is 15 amino acids. The ends were cut back, 6 bases at V and 2 bases at J, with 17 bases in the middle. The DNA for the CDR3 is TGTGCCAGCAGGGAAAACCCAGCAGGGACCTACGAGCAGTACTTC. Translated: CASRENPAGTYEQYF.

The chain combines TRBV9 with TRBJ2-5, with 9 positions matching TRBD2. The CDR3 has 17 amino acids. The J segment lost 5 bases and the V segment lost 0 bases, leaving 11 bases of the junction unmatched. Looked up from germline, CDR1 is SGDLS and CDR2 is YYNGEE. CDR3: CASSVASLAGGWETQYF. CDR3 DNA sequence: TGTGCCAGCAGCGTAGCGTCTTTGGCGGGAGGGTGGGAGACCCAGTACTTC.

This rearrangement joins TRBV11-2 to TRBJ2-5, with TRBD1 identical over 9 bases. The CDR3 extends over 15 amino acids. Per germline, CDR1 SGHAT and CDR2 FQNNGV. V lost 7 bases and J lost 6; bases outside the gene matches: 12. The CDR3 spells CASTKPGQGLKTQYF. CDR3 DNA: TGTGCCAGCACCAAACCGGGACAGGGTTTGAAGACCCAGTACTTC.

The V and J genes are TRBV5-5 and TRBJ2-7, with 7 bases identical to TRBD1. V trimming: 4 bases; J trimming: 4 bases; junction bases outside the gene matches: 5. The CDR3 is made up of 13 amino acids. Looked up from germline, CDR1 is SGHKS and CDR2 is YYEKEE (reference sequence). The CDR3 nucleotides read TGTGCCAGCAGCATGGGACAGCTGTACGAGCAGTACTTC. Translated: CASSMGQLYEQYF.

This chain links TRBV7-2 with TRBJ1-1; D is perhaps TRBD1 (5 bases). The CDR3 is 11 residues long. The V gene's germline CDR1 is SGHTA and CDR2 FQGNSA. V lost 4 bases to trimming and J lost 8 bases, with 8 bases between them. This CDR3 is CASSSRGEAFF. The DNA of the CDR3 is TGTGCCAGCAGCTCCCGGGGGGAAGCTTTCTTT.

In this sample, this clone turned up many times. The chain recombines TRBV10-3 with TRBJ1-1; D is possibly TRBD1 (5 bases). Trimming shortened V by 3 bases and J by 4 bases, and 12 bases separated the two germline ends. Germline lookup yields CDR1 ENHRY and CDR2 SYGVKD. This CDR3 region has 14 residues. CDR3 sequence reads: CAISELTRGTEAFF. CDR3 nucleotide sequence: TGTGCCATCAGTGAACTAACTAGGGGCACTGAAGCTTTCTTT.

The V gene is TRBV6-1, the J gene TRBJ2-7; 9 bases line up with TRBD1. Germline V lookup: CDR1 MNHNS, CDR2 SASEGT. V dropped 1 base and J dropped 3; count of bases not matched to a gene: 7. CDR3 length: 16 amino acids. CDR3 sequence: CASSEEGGQGFYEQYF. The DNA for the CDR3 is TGTGCCAGCAGTGAAGAAGGGGGACAGGGCTTCTACGAGCAGTACTTC.